One T cell receptor (beta chain) is described in this entry. The sample belongs to a study of blood T cell repertoires in COVID-19. This table comes from immunoSEQ multiplex PCR, and its TCRdb copy is limited to in-frame clones, with some not included. Of about 380,000 clones in the sample, roughly 84% are singletons; the top ten hold approximately 3%. Recruitment covered roughly 22 US areas and drew participants whose ages spanned about 18 to 100 years. This receptor was obtained from a woman in her twenties or thirties who had recovered from COVID-19. Sequenced sample: PBMCs or T cells enriched from blood (not recorded which).

CDR3 nucleotides: TGTGCCAGCAGCCCGCTAGCGGGGGGCGGAGCAGATACGCAGTATTTT. Translation gives CASSPLAGGGADTQYF. The V gene is TRBV7-2, the J gene TRBJ2-3; 11 nucleotides align to TRBD2. J lost 4 bases, V lost 5 bases, and 8 bases had no gene match. CDR3 length equals 16 residues. Germline CDR1 and CDR2: SGHTA and FQGNSA.